This TCR beta chain is drawn from a study of T cell responses to AZD1222 COVID-19 vaccine. CDR3 size: 16 residues. The V segment lost 0 bases and the J segment 2 bases; nucleotides outside the gene matches: 6. Germline values: CDR1 WSHSY, CDR2 SAAADI. The method was immunoSEQ multiplex PCR; TCRdb's version includes in-frame clones alone and lacks a portion of them. Counted here are some 110,000 clones, 92% occurring once; the ten biggest clones make up 1.6%. As regards this clone: Its target is not known.

The study, taken as a whole, reports: Among the donors, most were white British and more were female, and clonal diversity was possibly underestimated. Repertoire samples came only from after the peak T cell response. Recipients of two AZD1222 doses showed rising Spike-specific TCR breadth and depth.

The sequence came from an adult who received the AZD1222 COVID-19 vaccine. The sequencing here drew on peripheral blood, taken 28 days after the second AZD1222 dose. J is TRBJ2-7 and V is TRBV10-2; 8 bases agree with TRBD2. CDR3 bases: TGCGCCAGCAGTGAGTCGAGAGGGACTAGGACCTACGAGCAGTACTTC. It codes for CASSESRGTRTYEQYF.